The T cell receptor beta chain described here comes from a study of cytomegalovirus exposure and HLA in healthy donors. Across the whole study: The 120 validation repertoires used the same platform as the roughly 670 first-cohort repertoires (as reported by a later analysis).

Concerning this clone itself: The antigen is undetermined.

Findings and caveats of the study: It was found in a later analysis that first-cohort TCR clusters tended to co-occur in the 130 or so validation repertoires. A list of more than 150 TCR beta chains associated with cytomegalovirus was given. The study found most TCR sequences rare, yet found some public TCRs in many donors.

V lost 4 bases to trimming and J lost 3 bases; unmatched junction nucleotides: 5. Germline loops: CDR1 SGHVS, CDR2 FQNEAQ. This CDR3 spans 15 amino acids. TCRdb's table, derived via immunoSEQ multiplex PCR, lists solely in-frame clones and lacks some. This table holds hundreds of thousands of clones, roughly 84% found once. The sample consisted of PBMCs. The TCR comes from a woman under 30 in good health and CMV-seropositive. The V call is TRBV7-8, the J call TRBJ2-7; TRBD2 aligns across 11 bases. The CDR3 region has the DNA TGTGCCAGCAGCTACCGTCTAGCGGGAGGCTACGAGCAGTACTTC. It encodes CASSYRLAGGYEQYF.